This T cell receptor beta chain was observed in a study of T cells after yellow fever vaccination. The CDR3 is 15 amino acids. Unmatched junction bases numbered 10, after V lost 6 bases and J lost 5 bases. Germline values: CDR1 MNHNS, CDR2 SASEGT. TCRdb recomputed calls from the 5' RACE reads with MiXCR, one row per CDR3 protein. The sample shows 300,000 to 400,000 distinct CDR3 sequences, over 8% of them seen only once. This receptor was obtained from a man aged 18 to 29 who received the YFV17D yellow fever vaccine. The chain uses TRBV6-1 and TRBJ2-5; 9 bases align to TRBD1. The sequenced sample was PBMCs, obtained on the day of the first yellow fever vaccination. Here the CDR3 DNA reads TGTGCCAGCAGCGCATCCGGGACAGGGAAGGAGACCCAGTACTTC. Its protein is CASSASGTGKETQYF.